The rows below give T cell receptor beta chains drawn from one sample of a study of blood T cell repertoires in COVID-19. Clones were read by immunoSEQ multiplex PCR, and TCRdb kept only the in-frame ones, dropping some. Of hundreds of thousands of clones listed, around 88% are singletons. The sequenced sample consisted of PBMCs or T cells enriched from blood (not recorded which). These receptors came from a woman between 50 and 59 years old who had recovered from COVID-19. The CDR3 runs from the conserved cysteine through the conserved F or W. D genes are given only for firm matches. Not all rows give a size; the values are once, few, many and, for expanded clones, a class.

cdr3_nt | cdr3_aa | j_call | v_call | d_call | clone_size
TGTGCCAGCAGCTTTACGACTAATCAAAATGAGCAGTTCTTC | CASSFTTNQNEQFF | TRBJ2-1 | TRBV5-5 | . | once
TGTGCCAGCGTTCCAAGGGGTAATGAAAAACTGTTTTTT | CASVPRGNEKLFF | TRBJ1-4 | TRBV6-5 | . | .
TGTGCCAGCTCACCAGTAGGGGGCGTTCGGACTGAAGCTTTCTTT | CASSPVGGVRTEAFF | TRBJ1-1 | TRBV18 | TRBD1 | once
TGTGCCAGCAGCACCACAGGGAATCAGCCCCAGCATTTT | CASSTTGNQPQHF | TRBJ1-5 | TRBV7-9 | . | .
TGTGCCAGCAGCCCTAGCGGGAGGGCCACAGATACGCAGTATTTT | CASSPSGRATDTQYF | TRBJ2-3 | TRBV5-4 | TRBD2 | .
TGTGCCAGCAGCTTAAGTAGGGGCACCGGGGAGCTGTTTTTT | CASSLSRGTGELFF | TRBJ2-2 | TRBV7-2 | . | .
TGTGCCAGCAGCTTGGGGCGGTACTATGGCTACACCTTC | CASSLGRYYGYTF | TRBJ1-2 | TRBV11-3 | . | .
TGTGCCAGCAGCTTGGCGTTAAGGGGGCCAAACCACTATGGCTACACCTTC | CASSLALRGPNHYGYTF | TRBJ1-2 | TRBV5-5 | TRBD1 | .
TGTGCCAGTAGTAGTTCTTGGACAGGGGAAGCTTTCTTT | CASSSSWTGEAFF | TRBJ1-1 | TRBV19 | TRBD1 | few
TGTGCCAGCAGTTTGCCCCCGGATCAGCCCCAGCATTTT | CASSLPPDQPQHF | TRBJ1-5 | TRBV12-3/TRBV12-4 | . | .